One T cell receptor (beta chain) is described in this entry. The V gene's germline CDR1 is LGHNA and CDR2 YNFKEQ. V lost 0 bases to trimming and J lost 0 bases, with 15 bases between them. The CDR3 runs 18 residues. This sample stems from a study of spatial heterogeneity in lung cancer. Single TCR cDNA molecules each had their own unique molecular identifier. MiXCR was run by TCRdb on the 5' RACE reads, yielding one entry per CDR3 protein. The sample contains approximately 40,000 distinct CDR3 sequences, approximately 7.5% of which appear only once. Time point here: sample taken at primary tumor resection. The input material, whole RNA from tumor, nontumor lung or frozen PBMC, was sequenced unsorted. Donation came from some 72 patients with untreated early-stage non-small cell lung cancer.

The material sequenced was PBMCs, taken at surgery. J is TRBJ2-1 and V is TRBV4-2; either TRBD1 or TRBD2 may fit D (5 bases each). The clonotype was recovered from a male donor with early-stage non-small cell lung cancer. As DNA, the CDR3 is TGTGCCAGCAGCCAAGATCCGAGGGGAAGCAGCTCCTACAATGAGCAGTTCTTC. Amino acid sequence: CASSQDPRGSSSYNEQFF.